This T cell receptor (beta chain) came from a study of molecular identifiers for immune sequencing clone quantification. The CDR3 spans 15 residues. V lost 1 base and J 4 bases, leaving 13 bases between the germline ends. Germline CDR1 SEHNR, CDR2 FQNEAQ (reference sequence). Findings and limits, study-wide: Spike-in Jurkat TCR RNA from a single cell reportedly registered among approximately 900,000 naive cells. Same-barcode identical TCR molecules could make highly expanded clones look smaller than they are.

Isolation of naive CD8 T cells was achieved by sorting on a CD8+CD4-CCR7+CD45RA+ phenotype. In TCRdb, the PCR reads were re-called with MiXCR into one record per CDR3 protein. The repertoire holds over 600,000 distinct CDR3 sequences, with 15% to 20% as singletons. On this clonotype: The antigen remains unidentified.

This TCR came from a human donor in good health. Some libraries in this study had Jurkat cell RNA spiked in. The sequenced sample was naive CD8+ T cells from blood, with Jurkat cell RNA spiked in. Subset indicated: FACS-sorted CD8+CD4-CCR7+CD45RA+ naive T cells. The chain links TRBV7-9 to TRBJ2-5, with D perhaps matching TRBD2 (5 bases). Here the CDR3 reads CASSLVVGVSETQYF. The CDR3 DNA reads TGTGCCAGCAGCTTAGTCGTGGGAGTATCAGAGACCCAGTACTTC.